The T cell receptor (beta chain) under discussion was sequenced for a study of blood T cell repertoires in COVID-19. At the level of the study: T cells, B-cell-depleted T cells, or PBMCs provided the cDNA or gDNA that served as material.

V was pared by 5 bases and J by 4 bases, with 7 bases between. The length of the CDR3 is 12 residues. The protocol was immunoSEQ multiplex PCR, while the TCRdb copy is restricted to in-frame clones and leaves out a portion. Of roughly 200,000 clones detected, over 75% appear once; the ten largest clones hold roughly 9.8%. The chain links TRBV12-3 or TRBV12-4 to TRBJ2-3; tentatively, D is TRBD2 (6 bases). This clonotype originated in a human donor with active or convalescent COVID-19. The donor label of this sample is uncertain. Sequencing was performed on peripheral blood. The CDR3 nucleotides are TGTGCCAGCAGTAGACTAGCAGATACGCAGTATTTT. Its protein product is CASSRLADTQYF.